This T cell receptor (beta chain) was recorded in a study of cytomegalovirus exposure and HLA in healthy donors. Study in general: One earlier analysis, a look at about 179 million T cells, found almost 120 million unique TCR beta sequences.

About this clone: Its cognate antigen is unknown.

The germline CDR1 and CDR2 sequences are SGHTA and FQGNSA. Trimming left V 5 bases short and J 3 bases short, with 8 bases between. This CDR3 spans 13 amino acids. Study results and caveats: The authors later linked a missense DCLRE1C variant to TCR beta V- and J-gene trimming. One cluster of highly shared sequence variants probably arose as a sequencing artifact.

This PCR relied on a set of 60 Vbeta primers and 13 Jbeta primers. Assay: immunoSEQ multiplex PCR; the TCRdb copy retains only in-frame clones and omits some. The sample consists of some 60,000 clones, about four fifths of them appearing once. V and J are TRBV7-2 and TRBJ1-5; D gene unclear. The sequence was collected from a woman between 40 and 55 years old in good health and CMV-seronegative. Sample: PBMCs. CDR3 DNA: TGTGCCAGCAGCGACTCCCCCAATCAGCCCCAGCATTTT. It specifies CASSDSPNQPQHF.